What follows are 23 T cell receptor beta chains derived from one specimen sequenced in a study of T-cell reconstitution after alpha-beta-depleted transplantation in children. Unique molecular identifiers were incorporated during preparation of the TCRbeta library. TCRdb independently ran MiXCR on the PCR reads; one entry per CDR3 protein. The sample consists of 85,000 to 120,000 distinct CDR3 sequences, 4.5% to 7.5% of them appearing once. The sequencing here drew on PBMCs, mostly from graft donor cells, taken 60 days after TCRalphabeta/CD19-depleted stem cell transplant. These receptor sequences come from a female patient younger than 10 who had a stem cell transplant for Fanconi anemia, so the T cells may come from the graft donor.

The CDR3 reads CASSLGDSEDYSNQPQHF. CDR3 nucleotides: TGTGCCAGCAGTTTAGGGGACAGTGAAGATTATAGCAATCAGCCCCAGCATTTT. The chain joins TRBV12-3 or TRBV12-4 to TRBJ1-5; 7 positions match TRBD1. J lost 0 bases, V lost 1 base, and 9 bases had no gene match. CDR3 size: 18 residues.

The table lists this clonotype with a few counts. V usage is TRBV15 and J usage is TRBJ2-7; 10 nucleotides line up with TRBD2. This CDR3 contains 15 residues. V shed 1 base and J 3 bases; nucleotides not matched to a gene: 3. CDR1 is LNHNV and CDR2 is YYDKDF in the germline V gene (reference sequence). This CDR3 reads CATSRGPSGSYEQYF. The CDR3 DNA reads as TGTGCCACCAGCAGAGGCCCTAGCGGGAGCTACGAGCAGTACTTC.

Only a few counts were recorded for this clonotype. Here the CDR3 DNA reads TGTGCCAGCAGTGAGGGTAGCGGGAGTTCGGATGAGCAGTTCTTC. Translation: CASSEGSGSSDEQFF. V is TRBV6-4 and J is TRBJ2-1, with 9 positions matching TRBD2. V dropped 3 bases and J dropped 8; count of bases not matched to a gene: 8. Germline V gives CDR1 MRHNA, CDR2 SNTAGT. The CDR3 contains 15 residues.

This clonotype came up a few times. The gene calls are TRBV20-1 and TRBJ2-2; 9 positions match TRBD1. V was pared by 3 bases and J by 5 bases, with 1 base of the junction left unmatched. The V gene's germline CDR1 is DFQATT and CDR2 SNEGSKA (reference sequence). The CDR3 consists of 13 residues. CDR3 nucleotide sequence: TGCAGTGCTAGGGACAGGGGAACCGGGGAGCTGTTTTTT. Translating it yields CSARDRGTGELFF.

This clonotype was recorded many times. The rearrangement joins TRBV7-9 to TRBJ2-3; 7 bases are shared with TRBD2. V dropped 5 bases and J dropped 5; count of bases not matched to a gene: 13. This CDR3 is 16 amino acids long. Germline V gene lookup returns CDR1 SEHNR and CDR2 FQNEAQ (reference sequence). The CDR3 nucleotides read TGTGCCAGCAGCCGACACTTCGGGGGGAGTGAAGATACGCAGTATTTT. As protein: CASSRHFGGSEDTQYF.

This clonotype has ten or more counts. The V and J genes are TRBV20-1 and TRBJ2-1; 7 nucleotides line up with TRBD1. CDR1 is DFQATT, CDR2 SNEGSKA, per germline (reference sequence). Trimming cost V 0 bases and J 0 bases; bases outside gene matches: 2. CDR3 length: 15 residues. The CDR3 coding sequence is TGCAGTGCTAGAGAAGGGGGCCACTCCTACAATGAGCAGTTCTTC. Translating gives CSAREGGHSYNEQFF.

This clonotype was seen at least ten times. The V gene is TRBV20-1, the J gene TRBJ2-4, with D possibly being TRBD1 or TRBD2 (5 bases each). V was cut by 5 bases and J by 6 bases, with 11 bases left in between. The CDR3 runs to 12 residues. The germline V gene has CDR1 DFQATT and CDR2 SNEGSKA (reference sequence). In DNA form, the CDR3 reads TGCAGTGCTCAGGACGGGGCAAACATTCAGTACTTC. This gives the protein CSAQDGANIQYF.

This clonotype was found many times. This chain links TRBV25-1 with TRBJ2-2; no clear D gene. The germline CDR1 and CDR2 sequences are MGHDK and SYGVNS. The CDR3 is 14 residues long. V lost 4 bases to trimming and J lost 0 bases, with 6 bases between them. CDR3: CASSGQANTGELFF. CDR3 coding DNA: TGTGCCAGCAGTGGCCAGGCGAACACCGGGGAGCTGTTTTTT. Filled out from reference TRBV25-1 and TRBJ2-2, the complete variable domain reads EADIYQTPRYLVIGTGKKITLECSQTMGHDKMYWYQQDPGMELHLIHYSYGVNSTEKGDLSSESTVSRIRTEHFPLTLESARPSHTSQYLCASSGQANTGELFFGEGSRLTVL.

This clonotype was recorded a few times. This chain uses TRBV6-5 with TRBJ1-2; 7 nucleotides line up with TRBD1. This CDR3 has 15 amino acids. Germline CDR1 is MNHEY and CDR2 is SVGAGI. J was trimmed by 4 bases and V by 8 bases; bases with no gene match: 13. The CDR3 loop reads CASVYLLTGLYGYTF. The CDR3 nucleotides read TGTGCCAGCGTTTATCTTCTGACAGGGCTCTATGGCTACACCTTC.

This clonotype was detected ten times or more. The V gene is TRBV5-1, the J gene TRBJ1-4; D is undetermined. The CDR3 has 15 amino acids. V lost 3 bases and J lost 0, with 9 bases in between. Per germline, CDR1 SGHRS and CDR2 YFSETQ. The CDR3 loop reads CASSYAAATNEKLFF. Here the CDR3 DNA reads TGCGCCAGCAGCTACGCAGCAGCAACTAATGAAAAACTGTTTTTT. The full variable domain, rest sourced from reference TRBV5-1 and TRBJ1-4, is KAGVTQTPRYLIKTRGQQVTLSCSPISGHRSVSWYQQTPGQGLQFLFEYFSETQRNKGNFPGRFSGRQFSNSRSEMNVSTLELGDSALYLCASSYAAATNEKLFFGSGTQLSVL.

This clonotype came up many times. This sequence joins TRBV5-1 and TRBJ2-5; 8 positions agree with TRBD2. Per the germline V gene, CDR1 is SGHRS and CDR2 is YFSETQ. The CDR3 is made up of 14 amino acids. The J segment lost 5 bases and the V segment lost 4 bases, leaving 7 bases of the junction unmatched. This CDR3 is CASSRAGGEETQYF. The CDR3 DNA reads as TGCGCCAGCAGCCGCGCCGGGGGGGAGGAGACCCAGTACTTC.

This clonotype showed up many times. The J gene is TRBJ1-2, the V gene TRBV27, with D hard to call. Trimming took 5 bases from V and 6 from J, leaving 16 bases between them. The CDR3 spans 14 residues. Germline CDR1 reads MNHEY; CDR2 reads SMNVEV (reference sequence). The CDR3 DNA reads TGTGCCAGCAGTCTTACCGGGTCTTATAATGGCTACACCTTC. Protein: CASSLTGSYNGYTF.

There are many counts of this clonotype. The chain links TRBV10-3 to TRBJ2-6, with D perhaps TRBD1 (5 bases). The V gene's germline CDR1 is ENHRY and CDR2 SYGVKD. V lost 4 bases, J lost 1 base, and 17 bases lay in between. This CDR3 region has 18 residues. The CDR3 is CAISGVGRLSSGANVLTF. The CDR3 DNA is TGTGCCATCAGTGGGGTGGGGCGGTTGTCTTCTGGGGCCAACGTCCTGACTTTC.

This clonotype has more than one count but fewer than ten. The chain links TRBV5-1 to TRBJ1-6, with 9 bases fitting TRBD1. The CDR3 has 15 residues. The V and J ends lost 1 base and 6 bases, in that order; junction bases with no gene match: 2. CDR1 is SGHRS, CDR2 YFSETQ, per germline. In DNA, the CDR3 is TGCGCCAGCAGCTTGCTACAGGGGGCTAATTCACCCCTCCACTTT. This encodes CASSLLQGANSPLHF.

This clonotype was counted many times. V and J are TRBV20-1 and TRBJ2-3; no clear D gene. Germline CDR1 and CDR2: DFQATT and SNEGSKA (reference sequence). The CDR3 runs 13 residues. The V end lost 3 bases, the J end lost 0 bases, and 7 bases lay between the germline ends. As DNA, the CDR3 is TGCAGTGCTAGCCTCCGCAGCACAGATACGCAGTATTTT. Translation: CSASLRSTDTQYF.

In its sample, this clonotype was seen many times. CDR3 amino acids: CASSLAPLNTEAFF. The CDR3 DNA reads TGTGCCAGCAGTTTAGCGCCCCTTAACACTGAAGCTTTCTTT. The genes are TRBV27 and TRBJ1-1; D unresolved. With 2 bases removed from V and 2 bases from J, the gap between germline ends came to 9 bases. The CDR3 has 14 amino acids. Germline V gene data show CDR1 as MNHEY and CDR2 as SMNVEV (reference sequence).

This clonotype was counted ten times or more. This chain connects TRBV6-6 to TRBJ2-1; TRBD2 matches 9 bases. The junction had 6 bases not matched to a gene; V was cut back by 5 bases and J by 4 bases. The germline V gene has CDR1 MNHNY and CDR2 SVGAGI (reference sequence). The CDR3 loop spans 15 amino acids. In DNA, the CDR3 is TGTGCCAGCAGTACACTAGCGGGTGGGTACAATGAGCAGTTCTTC. Its translation is CASSTLAGGYNEQFF.

This clonotype was seen at least ten times. This rearrangement joins TRBV2 to TRBJ2-2; 7 bases line up with TRBD2. The CDR3 runs to 13 residues. Germline CDR1 reads SNHLY; CDR2 reads FYNNEI. Trimming took 4 bases from V and 6 from J; bases not matched to a gene: 2. The CDR3 here is CASSGRGAGELFF. The CDR3 bases are TGTGCCAGCAGTGGTCGGGGGGCCGGGGAGCTGTTTTTT. Together with reference TRBV2 and TRBJ2-2, the CDR3 gives the full variable domain: EPEVTQTPSHQVTQMGQEVILRCVPISNHLYFYWYRQILGQKVEFLVSFYNNEISEKSEIFDDQFSVERPDGSNFTLKIRSTKLEDSAMYFCASSGRGAGELFFGEGSRLTVL.

This clonotype appeared a few times. The genes are TRBV9 and TRBJ2-1, with 11 bases aligning to TRBD2. The CDR3 loop spans 19 amino acids. Germline V gene data show CDR1 as SGDLS and CDR2 as YYNGEE. V was clipped by 2 bases and J by 0 bases; unmatched bases: 10. The CDR3 nucleotides read TGTGCCAGCAGCGTCGCTAGCGGGGGGTCCGAAGTCTCCTACAATGAGCAGTTCTTC. It codes for CASSVASGGSEVSYNEQFF.

Note on this clonotype: Being one base from a much bigger clone, this may be a read error. The chain has TRBV5-4 and TRBJ2-2; a weak D match, TRBD2 (6 bases). CDR1 and CDR2 from the germline V gene are SGHNT and YYREEE (reference sequence). CDR3 length: 12 residues. Here the CDR3 DNA reads TGTGCCAGCAGCTTTAGCGGCGGGGAGCTGCTTTTT. Translation: CASSFSGGELLF.

The sample holds many counts of this clonotype. V and J are TRBV3-1 and TRBJ2-7; the D is unclear. V lost 1 base and J lost 8, with 15 bases in between. The germline CDR1 and CDR2 sequences are LGHDT and YNNKEL (reference sequence). The CDR3 sequence is 14 residues long. The CDR3 sequence: CASSQGSVVLKQYF. The CDR3 nucleotides are TGTGCCAGCAGCCAAGGTTCCGTGGTCTTGAAGCAGTACTTC.

In this sample, this clonotype turned up many times. This chain links TRBV7-3 with TRBJ1-1; the D gene is possibly TRBD1 (5 bases). V shed 5 bases and J shed 0 bases, with 13 bases lying between them. The germline V gene has CDR1 SGHTA and CDR2 FQGTGA. The CDR3 spans 15 residues. The CDR3 loop reads CASSPPGHLNTEAFF. The CDR3 DNA follows: TGTGCCAGCAGCCCCCCCGGACACCTGAACACTGAAGCTTTCTTT. The variable domain in full, with the rest retrieved from reference TRBV7-3 and TRBJ1-1, is GAGVSQTPSNKVTEKGKYVELRCDPISGHTALYWYRQSLGQGPEFLIYFQGTGAADDSGLPNDRFFAVRPEGSVSTLKIQRTERGDSAVYLCASSPPGHLNTEAFFGQGTRLTVV.

This clonotype was recorded many times. The rearrangement joins TRBV28 to TRBJ1-3; 10 nucleotides agree with TRBD1. Trimming removed 4 bases from V and 3 bases from J; junction bases left unmatched: 3. Germline CDR1 and CDR2: MDHEN and SYDVKM. This CDR3 has 15 residues. CDR3 amino acids: CASSYGQGGGNTIYF. CDR3 bases: TGTGCCAGCAGTTACGGACAGGGGGGTGGAAACACCATATATTTT.